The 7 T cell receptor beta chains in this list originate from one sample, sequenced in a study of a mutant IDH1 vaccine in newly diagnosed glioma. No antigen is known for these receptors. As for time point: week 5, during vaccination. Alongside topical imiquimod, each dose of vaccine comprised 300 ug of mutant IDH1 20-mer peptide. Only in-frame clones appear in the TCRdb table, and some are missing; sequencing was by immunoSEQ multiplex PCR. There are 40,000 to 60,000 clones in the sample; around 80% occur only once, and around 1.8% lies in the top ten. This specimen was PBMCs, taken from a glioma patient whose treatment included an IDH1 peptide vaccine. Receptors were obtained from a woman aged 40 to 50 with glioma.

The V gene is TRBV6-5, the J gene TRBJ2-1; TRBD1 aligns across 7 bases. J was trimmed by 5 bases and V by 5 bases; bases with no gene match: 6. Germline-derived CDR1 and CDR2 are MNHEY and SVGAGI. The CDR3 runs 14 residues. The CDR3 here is CASSPPGGDNEQFF. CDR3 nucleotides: TGTGCCAGCAGTCCCCCAGGGGGTGACAATGAGCAGTTCTTC.

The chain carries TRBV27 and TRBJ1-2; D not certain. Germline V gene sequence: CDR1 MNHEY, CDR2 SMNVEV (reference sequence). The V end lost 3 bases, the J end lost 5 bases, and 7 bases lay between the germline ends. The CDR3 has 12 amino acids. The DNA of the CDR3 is TGTGCCAGCAGTTTGGACGGTTATGGCTACACCTTC. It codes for CASSLDGYGYTF.

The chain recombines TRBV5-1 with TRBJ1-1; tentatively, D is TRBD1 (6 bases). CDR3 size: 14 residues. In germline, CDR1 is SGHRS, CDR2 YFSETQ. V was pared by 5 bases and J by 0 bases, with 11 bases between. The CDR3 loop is CASRSGVVNTEAFF. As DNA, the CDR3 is TGCGCCAGCAGGTCAGGGGTGGTGAACACTGAAGCTTTCTTT.

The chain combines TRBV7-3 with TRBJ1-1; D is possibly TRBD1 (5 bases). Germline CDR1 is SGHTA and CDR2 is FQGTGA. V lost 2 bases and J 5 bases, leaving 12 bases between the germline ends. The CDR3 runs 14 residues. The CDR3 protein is CASSLQGVGTEAFF. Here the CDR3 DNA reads TGTGCCAGCAGCTTACAAGGGGTTGGGACTGAAGCTTTCTTT.

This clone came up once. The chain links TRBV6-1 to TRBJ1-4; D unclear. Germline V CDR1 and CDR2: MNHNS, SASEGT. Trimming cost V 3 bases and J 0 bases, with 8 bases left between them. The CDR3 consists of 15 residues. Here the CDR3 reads CASSDSVATNEKLFF. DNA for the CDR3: TGTGCCAGCAGTGACTCCGTTGCAACTAATGAAAAACTGTTTTTT.

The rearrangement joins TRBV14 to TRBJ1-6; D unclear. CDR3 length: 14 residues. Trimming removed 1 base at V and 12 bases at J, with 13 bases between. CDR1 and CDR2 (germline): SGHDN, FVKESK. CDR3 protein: CASSQGKEMGPLHF. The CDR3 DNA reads TGTGCCAGCAGCCAAGGCAAGGAAATGGGACCCCTCCACTTT.

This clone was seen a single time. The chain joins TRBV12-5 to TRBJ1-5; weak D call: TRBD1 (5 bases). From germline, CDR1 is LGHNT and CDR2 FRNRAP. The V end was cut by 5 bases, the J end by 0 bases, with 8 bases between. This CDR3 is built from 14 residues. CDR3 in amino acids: CASGATDSNQPQHF. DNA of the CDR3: TGTGCTAGTGGTGCGACAGATAGCAATCAGCCCCAGCATTTT.